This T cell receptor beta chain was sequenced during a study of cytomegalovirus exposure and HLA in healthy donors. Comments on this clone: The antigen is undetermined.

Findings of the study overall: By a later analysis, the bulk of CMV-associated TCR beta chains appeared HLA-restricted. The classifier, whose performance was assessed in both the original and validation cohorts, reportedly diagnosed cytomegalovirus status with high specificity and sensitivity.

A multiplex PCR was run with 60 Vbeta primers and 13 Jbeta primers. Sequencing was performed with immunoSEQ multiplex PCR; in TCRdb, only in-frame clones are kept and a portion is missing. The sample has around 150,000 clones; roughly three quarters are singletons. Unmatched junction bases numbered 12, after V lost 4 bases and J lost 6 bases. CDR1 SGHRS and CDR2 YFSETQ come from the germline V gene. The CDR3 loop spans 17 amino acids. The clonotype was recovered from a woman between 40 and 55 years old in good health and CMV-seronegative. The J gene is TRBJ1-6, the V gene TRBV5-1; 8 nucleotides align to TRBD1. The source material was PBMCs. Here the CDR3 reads CASSLTVGQGSNSPLHF. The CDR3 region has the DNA TGCGCCAGCAGCCTAACCGTCGGACAGGGATCTAATTCACCCCTCCACTTT.